This TCR beta chain came from a study of technical replicates of blood from several donors (dated by TCRdb to 2017 to 2019). CDR1 and CDR2 are read off the germline V gene (reference sequence) as GTSNPN and SVGIG. Reading from cysteine to phenylalanine, the CDR3 counts 12 amino acids. Only the CDR3 region is kept as DNA, spanning 36 bases read in frame from base 1. V and J lose 5 bases and 1 base, and a span of 6 bases separates them. In the case of this clone: Its antigen is unknown. There are no base qualities to consult, and no much larger clone falls within one base.

The library was produced with the immunoSEQ multiplex PCR assay. Held by TCRdb, this immuneACCESS table contains in-frame sequences only and omits some clones. Under half of the omission traces to an unresolved V gene where checked; the cause of the rest is unknown. The sample records roughly 100,000 clones, approximately 96% of which are singletons. The ten top clones hold about 0.39% of the sample. Material: T cells isolated from PBMCs. The V gene is TRBV30 and the J gene is TRBJ1-5; no confident D gene assignment can be made. This TCR was recovered from a human donor in good health. The CDR3 protein is CAWGGSNQPQHF. The DNA sequence reads TGTGCCTGGGGAGGGAGCAATCAGCCCCAGCATTTT.